The next 8 T cell receptor beta chains were all read from a single sample in a study of cytomegalovirus exposure and HLA in healthy donors. Both 60 Vbeta primers and 13 Jbeta primers went into the PCR. Method: immunoSEQ multiplex PCR; TCRdb's copy keeps in-frame clones and lacks some. In the table there are roughly 190,000 clones, about 80% of which are singletons. Sequenced: PBMCs. Receptor source: a man in his forties or fifties in good health and CMV-seropositive.

This clone was counted once. The V call is TRBV7-8, the J call TRBJ2-3; tentative D call: TRBD2 (6 bases). The CDR3 loop spans 15 amino acids. V was shortened by 1 base and J by 2 bases, with 10 bases between the two germline ends. CDR1 is SGHVS, CDR2 FQNEAQ, per germline. In nucleotides, the CDR3 is TGTGCCAGCAGCTTAGTAGCGGACCCCACAGATACGCAGTATTTT. It is translated as CASSLVADPTDTQYF.

The chain uses TRBV23-1 and TRBJ1-1, with TRBD1 identical over 7 bases. TRBV23-1 is noted as an ORF with a role that remains uncertain. The length of the CDR3 is 12 residues. After removal of 8 bases from V and 6 bases from J, the junction contained 6 bases not matched to a gene. CDR3 DNA sequence: TGCGCCAGCCGTGGGACAGCACCTGAAGCTTTCTTT. Protein product: CASRGTAPEAFF.

This clone was seen a few times. The sample contains more than one DNA sequence encoding this CDR3. The DNA of the CDR3 is TGTGCCAGCAGTATAAGCGGGGCCAGCTACGAGCAGTACTTC. Translated, it gives CASSISGASYEQYF. The chain has TRBV2 and TRBJ2-7; 7 nucleotides align to TRBD2. The CDR3 is 14 amino acids. Germline lookup yields CDR1 SNHLY and CDR2 FYNNEI. Germline trimming cut 5 bases from V and 3 bases from J; bases unmatched to any gene: 7.

This rearrangement joins TRBV15 to TRBJ1-1; D not certain. CDR3 length equals 15 residues. Trimming cost V 5 bases and J 4 bases, with 17 bases left between them. Germline V lookup: CDR1 LNHNV, CDR2 YYDKDF (reference sequence). CDR3: CATSGARYGFTEAFF. The DNA of the CDR3 is TGTGCCACCAGCGGTGCGCGGTACGGGTTCACTGAAGCTTTCTTT. Drawing the rest from reference TRBV15 and TRBJ1-1, the complete variable domain is DAMVIQNPRYQVTQFGKPVTLSCSQTLNHNVMYWYQQKSSQAPKLLFHYYDKDFNNEADTPDNFQSRRPNTSFCFLDIRSPGLGDTAMYLCATSGARYGFTEAFFGQGTRLTVV.

V is TRBV6-4 and J is TRBJ2-5; weak D call: TRBD1 (6 bases). The CDR3 length is 16 residues. Germline values: CDR1 MRHNA, CDR2 SNTAGT. V lost 2 bases to trimming and J lost 0 bases, with 13 bases between them. As DNA, the CDR3 is TGTGCCAGCAGTGACCCATCGGGACACCACCAAGAGACCCAGTACTTC. It specifies CASSDPSGHHQETQYF.

There are a few counts of this clone. V and J are TRBV7-2 and TRBJ2-7; possible D gene TRBD1, 5 bases. V gave up 1 base and J gave up 6 bases, with 13 bases separating them. The CDR3 has 14 amino acids. Germline CDR1 and CDR2: SGHTA and FQGNSA. The CDR3 DNA reads TGTGCCAGCAGCTTAGTTATGACAGACAGCGAGCAGTACTTC. Translation gives CASSLVMTDSEQYF.

The chain recombines TRBV10-2 with TRBJ2-5; TRBD2 agrees at 7 bases. Losses at the gene ends were 8 bases for V and 5 bases for J; bases not matched to a gene: 11. This CDR3 is built from 14 residues. Germline CDR1 reads WSHSY; CDR2 reads SAAADI. CDR3 in amino acids: CASSREGLFETQYF. CDR3 in DNA: TGCGCCAGCTCCAGGGAGGGGCTATTTGAGACCCAGTACTTC.

This chain uses TRBV5-1 with TRBJ1-6; D is unresolved. The CDR3 has 17 residues. CDR1 is SGHRS, CDR2 YFSETQ, per germline. Trimming cost V 1 base and J 0 bases, with 11 bases left between them. For the CDR3, the DNA is TGCGCCAGCAGCTTGTCGCCCCAGGTCTCCTATAATTCACCCCTCCACTTT. Its protein is CASSLSPQVSYNSPLHF. The entire variable domain, with the rest obtained from reference TRBV5-1 and TRBJ1-6, is as follows: KAGVTQTPRYLIKTRGQQVTLSCSPISGHRSVSWYQQTPGQGLQFLFEYFSETQRNKGNFPGRFSGRQFSNSRSEMNVSTLELGDSALYLCASSLSPQVSYNSPLHFGNGTRLTVT.